This T cell receptor beta chain comes out of a study of OX40 agonist ivuxolimab in advanced cancers. About the study as a whole: The costimulatory receptor OX40 (CD134) was targeted by ivuxolimab, a fully human IgG2 agonistic monoclonal antibody. Peripheral TCRbeta sequencing aimed to test whether ivuxolimab altered TCR sequence diversity and caused clonal T-cell expansion. The paper reports the monotherapy dose-escalation portion (N ≈ 50 patients) of the phase I ivuxolimab trial. A male proportion of 75% to 85% and a mean age of around 60 years, ranging from roughly 20 to 80, were recorded for the dose-escalation cohort. Of the roughly 51 patients in dose escalation, around 20 had hepatocellular carcinoma, some 15 had melanoma, 9 had renal cell carcinoma and 9 had head and neck cancer. Partial responses occurred in three dose-escalation patients, of whom one had hepatocellular carcinoma and two had cutaneous melanoma. Intravenous ivuxolimab was administered to patients every 2 weeks at six dose levels: 0.01, 0.1, 0.3, 1.5, 3 and 10 mg/kg. Patients were allowed to have had prior anti-PD-1, anti-PD-L1 or anti-CTLA-4 therapy, and more than 35% of the dose-escalation patients had been treated with checkpoint inhibitors.

This clone appeared a few times. Its antigen target is currently unknown. No clone much larger than this one lies a single base away; base qualities are absent. From V the trimming removes 0 bases and from J it removes 2 bases, while the gene matches leave 10 bases of the junction unaccounted for. Spanning cysteine to phenylalanine, the CDR3 consists of 18 amino acids. This entry keeps only the CDR3 DNA: 54 bases, framed from base 1. The germline V gene yields LGHNA for CDR1 and YNFKEQ for CDR2. Genomic DNA was isolated from the sorted cells so that the TCRbeta CDR3 region could be sequenced. TCRbeta CDR3 regions were sequenced using the immunoSEQ Assay. As stored in TCRdb, this immuneACCESS dataset retains in-frame rearrangements with V and J assigned. A fraction of the clones does not appear; measured against another copy, unresolved V genes explain less than half of the discrepancy, and the remainder lacks a known reason. The sample table lists about 36,000 clones, 84% of them with a count of one. 15% to 20% of the sample lies in the top ten.

The trial excluded patients who had a history of autoimmune disease or who were on systemic immunosuppression. Peripheral blood for TCR sequencing was collected from all dose cohorts at baseline, on cycle 4 day 1, and on cycle 7 day 1. Samples were obtained from an open-label, multicenter, first-in-human phase I dose-escalation trial of ivuxolimab. Adults with locally advanced or metastatic melanoma, renal cell, hepatocellular, or head and neck squamous cell carcinoma were enrolled in the trial. Before TCR sequencing, CD4+ and CD8+ T cells were separately sorted from peripheral blood. On the study overall, not on this receptor specifically: Partial responders in the 0.1-3.0 mg/kg groups had among the lowest normalized peripheral clonal expansion, especially among CD8+ T cells. Low levels of normalized T-cell clonal expansion were also seen in some nonresponding patients. At doses of 0.1 to 3.0 mg/kg, clonal expansion of both CD4+ and CD8+ T cells in blood was seen between baseline and week 6. After ivuxolimab, CD8+ T cells had more expanded clones than CD4+ T cells on average. Antigen specificity was not determined for the clonally expanded peripheral T cells.

The chain couples TRBV4-2 to TRBJ2-3; 8 of the junction bases match TRBD1. This receptor was identified in an adult with an advanced solid tumor such as melanoma, head and neck, liver or kidney cancer. The input for sequencing was CD4+ or CD8+ T cells sorted from blood, taken in a trial of the OX40 agonist ivuxolimab. This receptor has the CDR3 CASSQEGPGQGVTDTQYF. The sequenced DNA: TGTGCCAGCAGCCAAGAAGGGCCTGGACAGGGAGTCACAGATACGCAGTATTTT.